The source of this T cell receptor beta chain is a study of CD8 T cells in ankylosing spondylitis. The CDR3 covers 17 residues. Trimming took 0 bases from V and 4 from J, leaving 18 bases between them. CDR1 and CDR2 (germline): SGDLS, YYNGEE. Researchers built TCR beta libraries using quantitative 5'-RACE with molecular barcodes. TCRdb called the 5' RACE reads again in MiXCR, with one record for every CDR3 protein. The data contain about 340,000 distinct CDR3 sequences, under 15% of them singletons. This clonotype was observed a few times. V and J are TRBV9 and TRBJ2-3; the D call may be TRBD1 or TRBD2 (5 bases each). Input material: blood, either unsorted or a sorted T cell fraction (not recorded which). The sequence was obtained from a male donor with ankylosing spondylitis or in good health (not recorded which). The CDR3 region has the DNA TGTGCCAGCAGCGTAGCTACGGCAGGGAAGGGAGCAGATACGCAGTATTTT. Translation gives CASSVATAGKGADTQYF.